The 15 T cell receptor beta chains below all came from one sample that was sequenced in a study of T-cell reconstitution after alpha-beta-depleted transplantation in children. Unique molecular identifiers featured in how the TCRbeta library was prepared. TCRdb redid the calling of the PCR reads with MiXCR, one entry per CDR3 protein. The profile shows more than 150,000 distinct CDR3 sequences, roughly 6.8% of them singletons. Sequencing was performed on PBMCs from the stem cell graft donor, taken from the stem cell graft. The receptors here all came from a human donor who donated a stem cell graft to a child with Wiskott-Aldrich syndrome.

This clonotype was found many times. The chain combines TRBV7-2 with TRBJ2-7; D call uncertain. This CDR3 region has 14 residues. V shed 2 bases and J shed 1 base, with 9 bases lying between them. Germline V gene data show CDR1 as SGHTA and CDR2 as FQGNSA. The CDR3 loop reads CASSLMGFSYEQYF. The DNA for the CDR3 is TGTGCCAGCAGCTTAATGGGGTTTTCCTACGAGCAGTACTTC.

The table lists this clonotype with many counts. The rearrangement joins TRBV24-1 to TRBJ2-1, with 7 nucleotides matching TRBD1. The germline V gene encodes CDR1 KGHDR and CDR2 SFDVKD. This CDR3 has 18 amino acids. The V gene end was trimmed by 3 bases and the J gene end by 4 bases; junction bases not matched to a gene: 14. This CDR3 reads CATSDPMTGSREYNEQFF. The CDR3, as DNA: TGTGCCACCAGTGATCCGATGACAGGGTCAAGGGAGTACAATGAGCAGTTCTTC.

Many counts were recorded for this clonotype. The chain combines TRBV20-1 with TRBJ2-1; 10 nucleotides line up with TRBD2. V lost 0 bases, J lost 9 bases, and 11 bases stayed unmatched. Germline V gene lookup returns CDR1 DFQATT and CDR2 SNEGSKA (reference sequence). This CDR3 has 16 residues. The CDR3 DNA sequence: TGCAGTGCTAGAGACCCGACTAGCGGGTTGGCAACTGAGCAGTTCTTC. Translated: CSARDPTSGLATEQFF.

This clonotype was detected ten times or more. The CDR3 nucleotides are TGCAGTGCTACCTTCAATGAAAAACTGTTTTTT. It translates to CSATFNEKLFF. The chain combines TRBV20-1 with TRBJ1-4; the D is unclear. Trimming left V 4 bases short and J 5 bases short, with 5 bases between. Germline V gives CDR1 DFQATT, CDR2 SNEGSKA (reference sequence). The CDR3 loop spans 11 amino acids.

This clonotype came up a few times. CDR3 sequence reads: CASSPQWATNYGYTF. CDR3 coding DNA: TGTGCCAGTAGTCCCCAATGGGCTACGAACTATGGCTACACCTTC. The chain links TRBV19 to TRBJ1-2, with D uncertain. The CDR3 length is 15 residues. The V end was cut by 5 bases, the J end by 2 bases, with 15 bases between. Germline values: CDR1 LNHDA, CDR2 SQIVND (reference sequence).

The chain combines TRBV7-9 with TRBJ1-4, with 7 bases matching TRBD1. CDR1 is SEHNR, CDR2 FQNEAQ, per germline (reference sequence). The CDR3 sequence is 16 residues long. With 1 base clipped from V and 5 bases from J, the junction kept 7 bases outside the gene matches. The CDR3 reads CASSLGRQGVNEKLFF. DNA of the CDR3: TGTGCCAGCAGCTTAGGCAGACAGGGCGTAAATGAAAAACTGTTTTTT.

In this sample, this clonotype turned up many times. J is TRBJ2-4 and V is TRBV20-1, with D hard to call. This CDR3 region has 10 residues. Germline CDR1 reads DFQATT; CDR2 reads SNEGSKA (reference sequence). V was trimmed by 7 bases and J by 6 bases, leaving 7 bases between them. CDR3 amino acids: CSVAANIQYF. The DNA of the CDR3 is TGCAGTGTAGCAGCAAACATTCAGTACTTC.

This clonotype was observed at least ten times. V usage is TRBV15 and J usage is TRBJ2-3; 11 bases fit TRBD1. From germline, CDR1 is LNHNV and CDR2 YYDKDF (reference sequence). Germline trimming cut 0 bases from V and 3 bases from J; bases unmatched to any gene: 8. This CDR3 region has 18 residues. The CDR3 reads CATSRDLEGQGETDTQYF. CDR3 DNA: TGTGCCACCAGCAGAGATTTGGAGGGACAGGGGGAGACAGATACGCAGTATTTT.

This clonotype was counted ten times or more. This chain links TRBV20-1 with TRBJ2-1, with 14 bases lining up with TRBD2. CDR3 length equals 15 residues. CDR1 and CDR2 (germline): DFQATT, SNEGSKA (reference sequence). Unmatched junction bases numbered 4, after V lost 4 bases and J lost 5 bases. The CDR3 DNA sequence: TGCAGTGCTATGGGACTAGCGGGAGAAGACAATGAGCAGTTCTTC. Translating it yields CSAMGLAGEDNEQFF.

This clonotype was recorded at least ten times. The rearrangement joins TRBV6-6 to TRBJ1-5; the D gene is possibly TRBD1 (5 bases). V was pared by 5 bases and J by 0 bases, with 14 bases between. Per the germline V gene, CDR1 is MNHNY and CDR2 is SVGAGI (reference sequence). The CDR3 sequence is 16 residues long. The CDR3 bases are TGTGCCAGCAGTCTCGCGACAGTCTATAGCAATCAGCCCCAGCATTTT. Translation gives CASSLATVYSNQPQHF.

This clonotype has more than one count but fewer than ten. The genes are TRBV2 and TRBJ1-5; TRBD1 matches 8 bases. Trimming took 7 bases from V and 1 from J; bases not matched to a gene: 3. The CDR3 totals 14 residues. Germline V gene lookup returns CDR1 SNHLY and CDR2 FYNNEI. This chain's CDR3 is CASMRTGSNQPQHF. Here the CDR3 DNA reads TGTGCCAGCATGAGGACAGGGAGCAATCAGCCCCAGCATTTT.

This clonotype occurred many times. The chain has TRBV9 and TRBJ2-1; D remains unclear. Germline V lookup: CDR1 SGDLS, CDR2 YYNGEE. Trimming took off 0 bases at V and 9 bases at J, with 7 bases between the two ends. This CDR3 spans 12 amino acids. This chain's CDR3 is CASSVVFGEQFF. In nucleotides, the CDR3 is TGTGCCAGCAGCGTAGTTTTTGGTGAGCAGTTCTTC.

The chain employs TRBV6-2 or TRBV6-3 and TRBJ2-3; 10 bases are a match to TRBD2. J gave up 3 bases and V 2 bases, and 2 bases lay outside the gene matches. CDR3 length equals 15 residues. CDR1 is MNHEY, CDR2 SVGEGT, per germline. Here the CDR3 DNA reads TGTGCCAGCAGTTACCCTAGCGGGAGTACAGATACGCAGTATTTT. It yields the protein CASSYPSGSTDTQYF.

This clonotype showed up many times. One end of the junction varies from germline; a read error may be responsible. The chain employs TRBV12-3 or TRBV12-4 and TRBJ1-2; D is uncertain. CDR3 length: 12 amino acids. CDR3 sequence: CASSSAGFSLDF. CDR3 bases: TGTGCCAGCAGTTCTGCAGGTTTTTCCCTAGACTTC.

This clonotype occurred many times. V usage is TRBV20-1 and J usage is TRBJ2-1; D is unresolved. The CDR3 contains 11 residues. Germline V lookup: CDR1 DFQATT, CDR2 SNEGSKA (reference sequence). Trimming pared 1 base from V and 7 bases from J, leaving 5 bases between. CDR3 region: CSARVVNEQFF. The CDR3 nucleotides are TGCAGTGCTAGAGTCGTGAATGAGCAGTTCTTC.